The 28 T cell receptor beta chains given below trace back to one sample, sequenced in a study of siplizumab effects on memory and regulatory T cells. Assay used: immunoSEQ multiplex PCR; TCRdb lists only in-frame clones, some missing. There are roughly 100,000 clones in the sample; roughly 92% occur only once, and about 1.1% lies in the top ten. The sample was CD4+ T cells sorted from blood. The source of these receptors is a human donor in good health.

The table lists this clone with a count of one. The V call is TRBV25-1, the J call TRBJ2-7; 8 positions agree with TRBD1. V lost 6 bases to trimming and J lost 0 bases; unmatched junction nucleotides: 4. The germline V gene encodes CDR1 MGHDK and CDR2 SYGVNS. CDR3 length: 14 amino acids. CDR3 region: CASRTGGTSYEQYF. The CDR3 bases are TGTGCCAGCAGAACAGGGGGGACCTCCTACGAGCAGTACTTC.

The chain links TRBV7-8 to TRBJ2-2, with 8 bases aligning to TRBD1. This CDR3 is 16 amino acids long. With 1 base clipped from V and 7 bases from J, the junction kept 8 bases outside the gene matches. Germline lookup yields CDR1 SGHVS and CDR2 FQNEAQ. DNA for the CDR3: TGTGCCAGCAGCTTAGGTCGTCGGACAGGGAACGGGGAGCTGTTTTTT. Encoded protein: CASSLGRRTGNGELFF.

The chain uses TRBV7-9 and TRBJ2-5; tentatively, D is TRBD2 (5 bases). The CDR3 is 14 amino acids. Germline-derived CDR1 and CDR2 are SEHNR and FQNEAQ (reference sequence). V lost 4 bases and J lost 5, with 14 bases in between. CDR3 protein: CASSSRTYTETQYF. In nucleotides, the CDR3 is TGTGCCAGCAGCTCCCGGACTTACACGGAGACCCAGTACTTC.

This clone is a singleton in its sample. The sample has other DNA sequences that encode this CDR3 too. This rearrangement joins TRBV18 to TRBJ2-5; D is uncertain. V was cut by 0 bases and J by 5 bases, with 4 bases left in between. CDR1 is KGHSH and CDR2 is LQKENI in the germline V gene. The CDR3 loop spans 12 amino acids. This CDR3 is CASSPPGETQYF. CDR3 nucleotides: TGTGCCAGCTCACCACCAGGGGAGACCCAGTACTTC.

V is TRBV29-1 and J is TRBJ1-4; the D gene is possibly TRBD1 (6 bases). With 6 bases removed from V and 2 bases from J, the gap between germline ends came to 7 bases. The germline CDR1 and CDR2 sequences are SQVTM and ANQGSEA. The CDR3 is 12 residues long. The CDR3 region has the DNA TGCAGCGTAGGGGGGACTAATGAAAAACTGTTTTTT. Translating gives CSVGGTNEKLFF. The full variable domain, its missing parts supplied by reference TRBV29-1 and TRBJ1-4, is SAVISQKPSRDICQRGTSLTIQCQVDSQVTMMFWYRQQPGQSLTLIATANQGSEATYESGFVIDKFPISRPNLTFSTLTVSNMSPEDSSIYLCSVGGTNEKLFFGSGTQLSVL.

As to this clone: Relative to the germline gene, one junction end is altered; a read error may explain this. The chain combines TRBV6-5 with TRBJ1-4, with a tentative D call TRBD1 (5 bases). There are 15 residues in the CDR3. Germline V gene data show CDR1 as MNHEY and CDR2 as SVGAGI. The CDR3: CASSHSGTRGEKLFF. CDR3 bases: TGTGCCAGCAGTCACTCCGGGACGAGGGGTGAAAAACTGTTTTTT.

This sequence joins TRBV5-8 and TRBJ2-3; TRBD1 aligns across 7 bases. Germline CDR1 SGHTS, CDR2 YDEGEE. Trimming at V came to 0 bases and at J to 5 bases, leaving 0 bases not matched to a gene. This CDR3 has 13 amino acids. The CDR3 protein is CASSLDRGDTQYF. The CDR3 DNA follows: TGTGCCAGCAGCTTGGACAGGGGAGATACGCAGTATTTT.

The chain joins TRBV5-1 to TRBJ1-1; D is unclear. V lost 8 bases, J lost 1 base, and 9 bases lay in between. The length of the CDR3 is 12 residues. The germline CDR1 and CDR2 sequences are SGHRS and YFSETQ. In DNA, the CDR3 is TGCGCCAGTGGGAGCGGGAACACTGAAGCTTTCTTT. This codes for CASGSGNTEAFF.

J is TRBJ2-5 and V is TRBV28, with TRBD2 matching over 10 bases. The CDR3 runs to 15 residues. The V and J ends lost 2 bases and 3 bases, in that order; junction bases with no gene match: 3. CDR1 is MDHEN, CDR2 SYDVKM, per germline. The CDR3 sequence is CASSLRLAGEETQYF. As DNA, the CDR3 is TGTGCCAGCAGTTTAAGGCTAGCGGGAGAAGAGACCCAGTACTTC.

The rearrangement uses TRBV2 and TRBJ2-7; tentative D call: TRBD1 (6 bases). V was pared by 7 bases and J by 3 bases, with 13 bases between. Germline V gene sequence: CDR1 SNHLY, CDR2 FYNNEI. The CDR3 loop spans 13 amino acids. The CDR3 sequence is CASIRDTSYEQYF. CDR3 sequence (DNA): TGTGCCAGCATACGGGACACGAGCTACGAGCAGTACTTC.

The V call is TRBV7-2, the J call TRBJ2-2; 8 bases are shared with TRBD2. V was pared by 3 bases and J by 7 bases, with 10 bases of the junction left unmatched. In germline, CDR1 is SGHTA, CDR2 FQGNSA. This CDR3 region has 16 residues. CDR3 bases: TGTGCCAGCAGCTTTTATCCGGGACTAGGTGGCGGGGAGCTGTTTTTT. It is translated as CASSFYPGLGGGELFF.

This clone was recorded only once. The junction departs from germline at one end; a sequencing error may be responsible. At the DNA level, this CDR3 is encoded by other sequences in the same sample as well. The chain has TRBV5-3 and TRBJ1-1; D may be TRBD1 (5 bases). TRBV5-3 is treated as an ORF (open reading frame) with a function not yet certain. The length of the CDR3 is 15 residues. Here the CDR3 reads CARSLVFLGGPEAFF. The CDR3 nucleotides read TGTGCCAGAAGCTTGGTATTTCTTGGGGGACCTGAAGCTTTTTTT.

The DNA of the CDR3 is TGCGCCAGCAGTGGTCTAGCGGAATACAATGAGCAGTTCTTC. As protein: CASSGLAEYNEQFF. The chain is built from TRBV10-2 and TRBJ2-1, with 7 bases matching TRBD2. J gave up 4 bases and V 4 bases, and 4 bases lay outside the gene matches. Germline assignment: CDR1 WSHSY and CDR2 SAAADI. CDR3 size: 14 residues.

The chain links TRBV30 to TRBJ1-1; no reliable D call. Trimming took 0 bases from V and 7 from J, leaving 12 bases between them. The CDR3 sequence is 13 residues long. Germline V CDR1 and CDR2: GTSNPN, SVGIG (reference sequence). The CDR3 reads CAWSVEAAIEAFF. In DNA, the CDR3 is TGTGCCTGGAGTGTAGAGGCGGCGATTGAAGCTTTCTTT.

V and J are TRBV7-8 and TRBJ2-7, with no clear D. The CDR3 is 13 amino acids. CDR1 is SGHVS, CDR2 FQNEAQ, per germline. Trimming took 3 bases from V and 0 from J, leaving 6 bases between them. CDR3 sequence (DNA): TGTGCCAGCAGCTTCCTAGTCTCCTACGAGCAGTACTTC. Encoded protein: CASSFLVSYEQYF.

The chain has TRBV29-1 and TRBJ2-1; tentative D call: TRBD1 (5 bases). V gave up 8 bases and J gave up 12 bases, with 17 bases separating them. The germline CDR1 and CDR2 sequences are SQVTM and ANQGSEA. The CDR3 has 11 amino acids. CDR3 region: CSTGQTHGQFF. The CDR3 nucleotides are TGCAGCACTGGACAAACCCACGGGCAGTTCTTC.

The V call is TRBV5-1, the J call TRBJ1-4; TRBD1 might be the D (5 bases). The germline gives CDR1 SGHRS, CDR2 YFSETQ. This CDR3 contains 13 residues. V shed 5 bases and J shed 3 bases, with 8 bases lying between them. This CDR3 reads CASRQDSNEKLFF. For the CDR3, the DNA is TGCGCCAGCAGACAGGATTCTAATGAAAAACTGTTTTTT.

The chain is built from TRBV29-1 and TRBJ2-3; TRBD2 matches 7 bases. This CDR3 contains 13 residues. From germline, CDR1 is SQVTM and CDR2 ANQGSEA. The CDR3 sequence is CSIGEGWGDTQYF. For the CDR3, the DNA is TGCAGTATTGGGGAGGGATGGGGAGATACGCAGTATTTT.

The chain carries TRBV7-3 and TRBJ2-3; D remains ambiguous. This CDR3 is built from 12 residues. Germline-derived CDR1 and CDR2 are SGHTA and FQGTGA. V lost 4 bases and J lost 6, with 8 bases in between. CDR3 bases: TGTGCCAGCAGCTCGTCTCGGGATACGCAGTATTTT. This gives the protein CASSSSRDTQYF.

This rearrangement joins TRBV5-1 to TRBJ1-1; D unresolved. Trimming removed 4 bases from V and 5 bases from J, with 21 bases in between. The CDR3 totals 16 residues. The germline V gene encodes CDR1 SGHRS and CDR2 YFSETQ. The CDR3 coding sequence is TGCGCCAGCAGCCCCGGTGTCGGTGTCCGGGAGACTGAAGCTTTCTTT. This gives the protein CASSPGVGVRETEAFF.

The V call is TRBV2, the J call TRBJ2-2; D ambiguous. The CDR3 length is 14 residues. Germline V gene data show CDR1 as SNHLY and CDR2 as FYNNEI. V was clipped by 2 bases and J by 6 bases, with 10 bases between them. The CDR3 DNA follows: TGTGCCAGCAGTGAAAGTTGGAGTGCCGGGGAGCTGTTTTTT. Encoded protein: CASSESWSAGELFF.

J is TRBJ2-1 and V is TRBV30, with 9 bases lining up with TRBD2. Germline loops: CDR1 GTSNPN, CDR2 SVGIG (reference sequence). Trimming cost V 4 bases and J 1 base; bases outside gene matches: 8. There are 16 residues in the CDR3. The CDR3 DNA sequence: TGTGCCTGGAATCACGGGACTAGCCCTTCCTACAATGAGCAGTTCTTC. It yields the protein CAWNHGTSPSYNEQFF.

This chain links TRBV5-4 with TRBJ2-2; 15 nucleotides align to TRBD2. CDR3 length: 17 amino acids. Trimming at V came to 5 bases and at J to 6 bases, leaving 8 bases not matched to a gene. CDR1 is SGHNT and CDR2 is YYREEE in the germline V gene (reference sequence). CDR3 sequence (DNA): TGTGCCAGCAGAGCCGGGACTAGCGGGAGGAATGCCGGGGAGCTGTTTTTT. It specifies CASRAGTSGRNAGELFF.

The rearrangement joins TRBV7-3 to TRBJ2-2, with no clear D. The CDR3 has 13 residues. V lost 3 bases and J 7 bases, leaving 9 bases between the germline ends. The germline CDR1 and CDR2 sequences are SGHTA and FQGTGA. DNA of the CDR3: TGTGCCAGCAGCTTGATACTCTTCGGGGAGCTGTTTTTT. It yields the protein CASSLILFGELFF.

The chain is built from TRBV29-1 and TRBJ2-2; D perhaps matches TRBD1 (7 bases). The germline V gene encodes CDR1 SQVTM and CDR2 ANQGSEA. The CDR3 extends over 14 amino acids. With 7 bases removed from V and 2 bases from J, the gap between germline ends came to 14 bases. The CDR3 sequence is CSARDSLNTGELFF. CDR3 in DNA: TGCAGCGCGCGGGACAGCTTAAACACCGGGGAGCTGTTTTTT.

The CDR3 sequence: CASSYSNQPQHF. As DNA, the CDR3 is TGTGCCAGCTCCTATAGCAATCAGCCCCAGCATTTT. V and J are TRBV2 and TRBJ1-5; D is uncertain. The CDR3 is made up of 12 amino acids. V lost 8 bases to trimming and J lost 0 bases, with 5 bases between them. Germline CDR1 is SNHLY and CDR2 is FYNNEI.

The chain is built from TRBV29-1 and TRBJ2-1; 14 nucleotides match TRBD2. The V gene's germline CDR1 is SQVTM and CDR2 ANQGSEA. The CDR3 is 14 amino acids. Trimming at V came to 7 bases and at J to 9 bases, leaving 8 bases not matched to a gene. The CDR3 sequence: CSAVTSGRAGEQFF. The CDR3, as DNA: TGCAGCGCCGTGACTAGCGGGAGGGCCGGTGAGCAGTTCTTC.

This chain uses TRBV6-1 with TRBJ2-5, with TRBD1 identical over 7 bases. V was pared by 4 bases and J by 5 bases, with 13 bases of the junction left unmatched. This CDR3 is built from 16 residues. Germline assignment: CDR1 MNHNS and CDR2 SASEGT. The CDR3 here is CASSGSTGLRHETQYF. As DNA, the CDR3 is TGTGCCAGCAGTGGGTCGACAGGGTTGAGACATGAGACCCAGTACTTC.